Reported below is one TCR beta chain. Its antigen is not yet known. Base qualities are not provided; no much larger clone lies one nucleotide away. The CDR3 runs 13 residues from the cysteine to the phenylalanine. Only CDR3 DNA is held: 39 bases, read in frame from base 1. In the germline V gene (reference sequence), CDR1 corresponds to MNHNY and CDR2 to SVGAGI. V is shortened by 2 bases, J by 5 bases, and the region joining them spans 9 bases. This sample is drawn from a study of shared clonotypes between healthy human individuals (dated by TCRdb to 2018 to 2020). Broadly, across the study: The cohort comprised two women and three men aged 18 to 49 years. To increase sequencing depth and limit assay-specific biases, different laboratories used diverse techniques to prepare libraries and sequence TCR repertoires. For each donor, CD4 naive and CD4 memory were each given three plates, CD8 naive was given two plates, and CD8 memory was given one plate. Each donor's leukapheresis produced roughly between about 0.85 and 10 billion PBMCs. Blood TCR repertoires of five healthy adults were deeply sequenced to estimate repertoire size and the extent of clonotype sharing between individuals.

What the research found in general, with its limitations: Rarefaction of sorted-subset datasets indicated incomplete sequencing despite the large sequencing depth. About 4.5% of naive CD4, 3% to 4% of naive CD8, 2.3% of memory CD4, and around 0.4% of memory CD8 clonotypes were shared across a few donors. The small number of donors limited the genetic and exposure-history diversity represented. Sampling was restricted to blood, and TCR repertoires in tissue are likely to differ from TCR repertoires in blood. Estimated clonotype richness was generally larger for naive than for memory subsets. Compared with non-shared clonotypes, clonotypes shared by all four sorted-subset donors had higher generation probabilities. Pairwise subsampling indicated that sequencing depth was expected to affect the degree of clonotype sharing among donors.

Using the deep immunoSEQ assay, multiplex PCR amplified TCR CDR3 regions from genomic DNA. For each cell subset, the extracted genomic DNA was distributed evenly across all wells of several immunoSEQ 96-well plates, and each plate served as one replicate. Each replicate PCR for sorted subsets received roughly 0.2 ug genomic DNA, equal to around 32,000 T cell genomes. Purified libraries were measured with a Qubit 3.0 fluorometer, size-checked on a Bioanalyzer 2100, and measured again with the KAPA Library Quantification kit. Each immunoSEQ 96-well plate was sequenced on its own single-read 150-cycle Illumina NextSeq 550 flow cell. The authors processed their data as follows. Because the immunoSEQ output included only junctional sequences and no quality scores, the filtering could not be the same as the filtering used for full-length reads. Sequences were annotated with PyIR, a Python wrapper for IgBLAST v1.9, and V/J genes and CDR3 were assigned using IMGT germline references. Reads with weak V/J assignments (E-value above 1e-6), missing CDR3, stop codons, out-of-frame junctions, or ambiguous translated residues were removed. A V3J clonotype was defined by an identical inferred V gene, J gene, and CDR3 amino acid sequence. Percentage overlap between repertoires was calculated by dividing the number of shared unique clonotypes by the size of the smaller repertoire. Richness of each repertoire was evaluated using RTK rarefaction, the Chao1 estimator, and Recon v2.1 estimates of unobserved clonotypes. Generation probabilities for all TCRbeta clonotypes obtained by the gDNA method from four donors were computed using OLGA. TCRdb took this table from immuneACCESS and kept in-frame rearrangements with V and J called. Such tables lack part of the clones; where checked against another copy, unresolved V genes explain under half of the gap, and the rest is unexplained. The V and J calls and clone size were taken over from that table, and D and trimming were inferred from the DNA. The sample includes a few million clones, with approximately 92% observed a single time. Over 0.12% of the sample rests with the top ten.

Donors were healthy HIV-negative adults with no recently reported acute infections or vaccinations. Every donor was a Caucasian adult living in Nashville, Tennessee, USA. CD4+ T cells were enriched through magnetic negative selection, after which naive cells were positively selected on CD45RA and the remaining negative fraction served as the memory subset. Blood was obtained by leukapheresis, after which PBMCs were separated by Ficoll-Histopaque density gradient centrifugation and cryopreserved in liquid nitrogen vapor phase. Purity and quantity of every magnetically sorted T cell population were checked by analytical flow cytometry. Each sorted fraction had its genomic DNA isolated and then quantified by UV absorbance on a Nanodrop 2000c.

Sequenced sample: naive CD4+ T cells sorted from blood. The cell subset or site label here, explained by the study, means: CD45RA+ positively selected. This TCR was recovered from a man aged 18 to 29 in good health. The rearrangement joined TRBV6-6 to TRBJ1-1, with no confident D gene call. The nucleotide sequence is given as TGTGCCAGCAGTTACCCCGCTGGGACTGAAGCTTTCTTT. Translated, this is CASSYPAGTEAFF.